Following are 11 T cell receptor beta chains from one sample sequenced in a study of liver allograft versus peripheral blood T cells. In the study overall: Peripheral blood of the recipients supplied T cell receptor repertoires that were compared with those in transplanted livers.

TCRdb redid the calling of the reads with MiXCR, one entry per CDR3 protein. The sample comprises approximately 500 distinct CDR3 sequences, 10% to 15% of which are singletons, and roughly 18% rests with the top ten. These receptors were collected from a human patient who had a liver transplant. Some T cells may have come from the graft donor.

In this sample, this clonotype is hyperexpanded. The V gene is TRBV6-2 or TRBV6-3, the J gene TRBJ1-2; D is uncertain. Looked up from germline, CDR1 is MNHEY and CDR2 is SVGEGT. V shed 5 bases and J shed 0 bases, with 7 bases lying between them. CDR3 size: 13 residues. The CDR3 reads CASSVGANYGYTF. The CDR3 bases are TGTGCCAGCAGTGTGGGTGCTAACTATGGCTACACCTTC.

This clonotype is labeled large. The J gene is TRBJ1-2, the V gene TRBV28; 7 bases line up with TRBD1. V was pared by 5 bases and J by 9 bases, with 9 bases of the junction left unmatched. Per germline, CDR1 MDHEN and CDR2 SYDVKM. The CDR3 runs to 13 residues. CDR3 protein: CASSIPGQFRYTF. The CDR3 DNA reads TGTGCCAGCAGTATACCGGGACAGTTCCGCTACACCTTC.

This clonotype counts as medium-sized. The chain uses TRBV10-2 and TRBJ1-5; D is unclear. Trimming left V 4 bases short and J 6 bases short, with 10 bases between. The CDR3 totals 13 residues. Per germline, CDR1 WSHSY and CDR2 SAAADI. The CDR3 bases are TGCGCCAGCAGTGGGGGAGTTGGTCAGCCCCAGCATTTT. Encoded protein: CASSGGVGQPQHF.

By share, this clonotype ranks as large (0.1 to 1%). V gene TRBV6-5 combines with J gene TRBJ1-2; D perhaps matches TRBD1 (6 bases). The CDR3 runs to 13 residues. Germline loops: CDR1 MNHEY, CDR2 SVGAGI. V was pared by 6 bases and J by 2 bases, with 10 bases between. CDR3 in DNA: TGTGCCAGCAGAGTACAGGGAAACTATGGCTACACCTTC. It yields the protein CASRVQGNYGYTF.

Sample share makes this clonotype large. This chain joins TRBV12-3 or TRBV12-4 and TRBJ2-3; D remains ambiguous. The CDR3 covers 14 residues. V dropped 2 bases and J dropped 1 base, with 7 bases sitting between them. The CDR3 reads CASSLSGGTDTQYF. CDR3 DNA: TGTGCCAGCAGTTTAAGTGGGGGCACAGATACGCAGTATTTT.

As for this clonotype: Since a far larger clone is one base different, this is likely a read error. The chain uses TRBV6-1 and TRBJ1-4; D perhaps matches TRBD1 (6 bases). V dropped 5 bases and J dropped 3 bases, with 19 bases sitting between them. CDR3 length: 17 residues. CDR1 and CDR2 from the germline V gene are MNHNS and SASEGT. Here the CDR3 DNA reads TGTGCCAGCAGTCTTAGGGGGTCCCTGGCAGCTAATGAAAAACTGTTTTTT. Translation gives CASSLRGSLAANEKLFF.

Judged by abundance, this clonotype is medium-sized. The CDR3 protein is CASSTRTGRGTEAFF. The CDR3 DNA sequence: TGTGCCAGTAGTACGAGGACAGGGAGGGGCACTGAAGCTTTCTTT. This chain links TRBV19 with TRBJ1-1; 8 nucleotides align to TRBD1. Germline CDR1 and CDR2: LNHDA and SQIVND (reference sequence). The CDR3 is 15 amino acids. V lost 4 bases, J lost 4 bases, and 8 bases stayed unmatched.

By its share, this clonotype is large. The chain uses TRBV7-2 and TRBJ2-1; 8 nucleotides agree with TRBD2. CDR1 SGHTA and CDR2 FQGNSA come from the germline V gene. V shed 6 bases and J 0 bases; nucleotides not matched to a gene: 4. There are 15 residues in the CDR3. CDR3 residues: CASSFSGDSYNEQFF. The CDR3 region has the DNA TGTGCCAGCAGTTTTAGCGGGGACTCCTACAATGAGCAGTTCTTC. Combining the CDR3 with reference TRBV7-2 and TRBJ2-1 gives the whole variable domain GAGVSQSPSNKVTEKGKDVELRCDPISGHTALYWYRQSLGQGLEFLIYFQGNSAPDKSGLPSDRFSAERTGGSVSTLTIQRTQQEDSAVYLCASSFSGDSYNEQFFGPGTRLTVL.

By proportion, this clonotype is large. The chain employs TRBV19 and TRBJ1-4; 8 bases align to TRBD1. The CDR3 has 15 amino acids. The germline V gene has CDR1 LNHDA and CDR2 SQIVND (reference sequence). V trimming: 3 bases; J trimming: 8 bases; junction bases outside the gene matches: 8. The CDR3 DNA follows: TGTGCCAGTAGTATTTCTTTCAGGGGGCGAGAAAAACTGTTTTTT. This sequence encodes CASSISFRGREKLFF.

Within the sample, this clonotype is large. The V gene is TRBV18, the J gene TRBJ2-7; 7 bases fit TRBD1. V dropped 3 bases and J dropped 6; count of bases not matched to a gene: 11. This CDR3 has 15 amino acids. Germline assignment: CDR1 KGHSH and CDR2 LQKENI. The CDR3 sequence: CASSPGQPALGEQYF. The CDR3 DNA reads TGTGCCAGCTCACCGGGACAGCCAGCCCTAGGCGAGCAGTACTTC.

The sample holds one count of this clonotype. J is TRBJ2-1 and V is TRBV18, with D possibly being TRBD1 or TRBD2 (6 bases each). Trimming shortened V by 6 bases and J by 1 base, and 13 bases separated the two germline ends. Looked up from germline, CDR1 is KGHSH and CDR2 is LQKENI. CDR3 length: 15 amino acids. CDR3 sequence reads: CASSRDTGSYNEQFF. The CDR3 DNA follows: TGTGCCAGCTCGCGGGACACCGGTTCCTACAATGAGCAGTTCTTC.